This T cell receptor beta chain was captured in a study of cytomegalovirus exposure and HLA in healthy donors. General study results and limits: A further, later analysis showed that HLA-associated TCR beta chains (compared with equally common others) were more clonally expanded. Within an earlier analysis, most TCR beta V segments proved productive either about 87% or about 30% of the time.

A multiplex PCR was run with 60 Vbeta primers and 13 Jbeta primers. Assay used: immunoSEQ multiplex PCR; TCRdb lists only in-frame clones, some missing. The sample lists around 140,000 clones, approximately 80% occurring once. CDR3 length equals 13 residues. Germline assignment: CDR1 KGHSH and CDR2 LQKENI. After removal of 8 bases from V and 6 bases from J, the junction contained 3 bases not matched to a gene. Nominally healthy donors were sampled, though unrecorded immune exposures were likely. Concerning this clone: Its specificity is unknown.

This chain connects TRBV18 to TRBJ1-4; 10 bases are shared with TRBD1. Sequencing input: PBMCs. This receptor was taken from a woman aged 55-69 years in good health and CMV-seropositive. This chain's CDR3 is CASTGTGDEKLFF. The CDR3, as DNA: TGTGCCAGCACCGGGACAGGGGATGAAAAACTGTTTTTT.